The 20 T cell receptor beta chains presented below share a single source sample, sequenced in a study of technical replicates of blood from a few donors. Generated by immunoSEQ multiplex PCR, the TCRdb table keeps only in-frame clones and is missing some. The repertoire holds some 74,000 clones, with roughly 92% as singletons. The sequenced sample consisted of T cells isolated from PBMCs. These receptors came from a human donor in good health.

The chain links TRBV18 to TRBJ1-2, with D hard to call. V lost 6 bases and J lost 1, with 9 bases in between. The CDR3 contains 13 residues. From germline, CDR1 is KGHSH and CDR2 LQKENI. CDR3 DNA: TGTGCCAGCTCTCCCCGGGATAACTATGGCTACACCTTC. Translated, it gives CASSPRDNYGYTF.

This clone was detected only a few times. The chain has TRBV9 and TRBJ1-1, with D possibly being TRBD1 (6 bases). Deletions cut 2 bases from V and 4 bases from J, with 15 bases between. This CDR3 has 15 residues. The germline V gene encodes CDR1 SGDLS and CDR2 YYNGEE. Here the CDR3 reads CASSVITGSSTEAFF. The CDR3 bases are TGTGCCAGCAGCGTCATAACAGGGTCGAGCACTGAAGCTTTCTTT.

This clone was counted a single time. The chain couples TRBV14 to TRBJ2-1; 8 bases agree with TRBD2. The CDR3 consists of 17 residues. Germline loops: CDR1 SGHDN, CDR2 FVKESK. The junction had 11 bases not matched to a gene; V was cut back by 0 bases and J by 7 bases. The CDR3: CASSQDQERELLNEQFF. The CDR3 DNA is TGTGCCAGCAGCCAAGATCAGGAGCGGGAGTTATTGAATGAGCAGTTCTTC.

The chain carries TRBV7-3 and TRBJ2-1, with TRBD2 identical over 13 bases. CDR1 is SGHTA, CDR2 FQGTGA, per germline. The CDR3 has 16 residues. The ends lost 5 bases at V and 10 bases at J; junction bases unmatched: 11. The DNA for the CDR3 is TGTGCCAGCAGCCCCAACGGACTAGCGGGAGTAGACGAGCAGTTCTTC. Translation: CASSPNGLAGVDEQFF.

The V call is TRBV28, the J call TRBJ2-1, with 9 bases matching TRBD1. Trimming removed 7 bases from V and 7 bases from J; junction bases left unmatched: 11. The germline V gene has CDR1 MDHEN and CDR2 SYDVKM. The CDR3 extends over 15 amino acids. The CDR3 sequence: CASTMGDRDGNEQFF. The CDR3 DNA is TGTGCCAGCACCATGGGGGACAGGGACGGGAATGAGCAGTTCTTC.

The chain links TRBV28 to TRBJ2-7; D not certain. The CDR3 is made up of 15 amino acids. V lost 7 bases to trimming and J lost 0 bases, with 16 bases between them. Germline loops: CDR1 MDHEN, CDR2 SYDVKM. In DNA, the CDR3 is TGTGCCAGCAACCTATCCGGAGCAAACTCCTACGAGCAGTACTTC. Its translation: CASNLSGANSYEQYF.

The rearrangement links TRBV29-1 to TRBJ1-2; D is ambiguous. V lost 1 base and J 4 bases, leaving 4 bases between the germline ends. Germline CDR1 reads SQVTM; CDR2 reads ANQGSEA. This CDR3 has 11 residues. This CDR3 reads CSVEGGYGYTF. The CDR3 DNA is TGCAGCGTTGAAGGCGGCTATGGCTACACCTTC.

This chain links TRBV9 with TRBJ1-4, with 10 bases that match TRBD1. The ends lost 4 bases at V and 6 bases at J; junction bases unmatched: 9. CDR3 length: 16 amino acids. The V gene's germline CDR1 is SGDLS and CDR2 YYNGEE. This CDR3 is CASSSGAGQGYEKLFF. DNA of the CDR3: TGTGCCAGCAGCTCCGGGGCGGGACAGGGGTATGAAAAACTGTTTTTT.

The CDR3 DNA follows: TGTGCCAGCAGCTTTGGGACTAGCGGGAGAGATGGATATACTGAGCAGTTCTTC. Translation gives CASSFGTSGRDGYTEQFF. The rearrangement links TRBV5-4 to TRBJ2-1; 14 bases align to TRBD2. The germline V gene encodes CDR1 SGHNT and CDR2 YYREEE (reference sequence). The V and J ends lost 2 bases and 9 bases, in that order; junction bases with no gene match: 13. This CDR3 comprises 18 residues.

This chain connects TRBV6-4 to TRBJ2-1; 9 bases are shared with TRBD1. The CDR3 runs to 15 residues. Germline-derived CDR1 and CDR2 are MRHNA and SNTAGT. Trimming took 8 bases from V and 4 from J; bases not matched to a gene: 9. Here the CDR3 DNA reads TGTGCCAGCTCTGCCGGGACAGGGTTTTACAATGAGCAGTTCTTC. This encodes CASSAGTGFYNEQFF.

The V gene is TRBV2, the J gene TRBJ2-7, with TRBD2 matching over 7 bases. The germline gives CDR1 SNHLY, CDR2 FYNNEI. The CDR3 runs to 14 residues. The V and J ends lost 7 bases and 2 bases, in that order; junction bases with no gene match: 8. Here the CDR3 DNA reads TGTGCCAGCAAGGACGGGAGGACCCCCTACGAGCAGTACTTC. This gives the protein CASKDGRTPYEQYF.

The chain's CDR3 is CASSYNSNYGYTF. The CDR3, as DNA: TGTGCCAGCAGTTATAACAGCAACTATGGCTACACCTTC. The chain employs TRBV6-6 and TRBJ1-2; D is unresolved. The CDR3 runs 13 residues. V was clipped by 3 bases and J by 2 bases, with 7 bases between them. Germline CDR1 and CDR2: MNHNY and SVGAGI (reference sequence).

The chain is built from TRBV5-1 and TRBJ2-7; a possible D gene is TRBD2 (5 bases). The CDR3 spans 16 residues. V was clipped by 1 base and J by 0 bases, with 14 bases between them. Germline assignment: CDR1 SGHRS and CDR2 YFSETQ. In nucleotides, the CDR3 is TGCGCCAGCAGCTTGATTCGAGGCGGAGGCTCCTACGAGCAGTACTTC. This sequence encodes CASSLIRGGGSYEQYF.

The chain has TRBV2 and TRBJ2-7, with 7 bases identical to TRBD2. Germline CDR1 and CDR2: SNHLY and FYNNEI. The junction had 10 bases not matched to a gene; V was cut back by 9 bases and J by 5 bases. The CDR3 length is 13 residues. The CDR3 nucleotides are TGTGCCAGTCACGGCGGGAGAGCCAACGAGCAGTACTTC. It specifies CASHGGRANEQYF. The variable domain in full, completed from reference TRBV2 and TRBJ2-7, reads EPEVTQTPSHQVTQMGQEVILRCVPISNHLYFYWYRQILGQKVEFLVSFYNNEISEKSEIFDDQFSVERPDGSNFTLKIRSTKLEDSAMYFCASHGGRANEQYFGPGTRLTVT.

The chain couples TRBV14 to TRBJ1-1, with a possible D match to TRBD1 (5 bases). Germline V CDR1 and CDR2: SGHDN, FVKESK. Trimming took 5 bases from V and 4 from J, leaving 20 bases between them. The CDR3 spans 16 residues. The CDR3 nucleotides read TGTGCCAGCAGCTACCGAGACCAGGGAGGCTTCACTGAAGCTTTCTTT. Protein sequence: CASSYRDQGGFTEAFF.

The chain joins TRBV6-6 to TRBJ1-6, with D tentatively TRBD1 (6 bases). The V end was cut by 7 bases, the J end by 5 bases, with 18 bases between. Germline values: CDR1 MNHNY, CDR2 SVGAGI (reference sequence). The CDR3 spans 16 residues. CDR3 protein: CASTLLQGENNSPLHF. DNA of the CDR3: TGTGCCAGCACCTTATTACAGGGAGAGAATAATTCACCCCTCCACTTT.

In DNA form, the CDR3 reads TGTGCCAGCAGTTTTGGACTAGCGGCCTACAATGAGCAGTTCTTC. Amino acids: CASSFGLAAYNEQFF. This chain uses TRBV6-5 with TRBJ2-1; 10 bases match TRBD2. This CDR3 region has 15 residues. Trimming cost V 4 bases and J 2 bases; bases outside gene matches: 2. CDR1 and CDR2 (germline): MNHEY, SVGAGI.

This rearrangement joins TRBV28 to TRBJ1-5; D unresolved. The CDR3 covers 11 residues. The V end was cut by 4 bases, the J end by 9 bases, with 7 bases between. Germline lookup yields CDR1 MDHEN and CDR2 SYDVKM. The CDR3 bases are TGTGCCAGCAGTTCCGGTTGGCCCCAGCATTTT. It yields the protein CASSSGWPQHF.

The rearrangement uses TRBV11-3 and TRBJ2-7; perhaps TRBD1 as D (6 bases). In germline, CDR1 is SGHNT, CDR2 YENEEA. This CDR3 contains 15 residues. V lost 3 bases to trimming and J lost 4 bases, with 16 bases between them. The CDR3 is CASSFGQPDIYEQYF. The CDR3 coding sequence is TGTGCCAGCAGCTTCGGACAGCCCGATATTTACGAGCAGTACTTC. Full variable domain (rest looked up from reference TRBV11-3 and TRBJ2-7): EAGVVQSPRYKIIEKKQPVAFWCNPISGHNTLYWYLQNLGQGPELLIRYENEEAVDDSQLPKDRFSAERLKGVDSTLKIQPAELGDSAVYLCASSFGQPDIYEQYFGPGTRLTVT.

CDR3 in amino acids: CASSLHRSMNTEAFF. CDR3 coding DNA: TGCGCCAGCAGTCTCCACAGGAGTATGAACACTGAAGCTTTCTTT. The chain carries TRBV4-3 and TRBJ1-1; weak D call: TRBD1 (5 bases). V was cut by 6 bases and J by 0 bases, with 14 bases left in between. The CDR3 consists of 15 residues. CDR1 is LGHNA, CDR2 YSLEER, per germline.